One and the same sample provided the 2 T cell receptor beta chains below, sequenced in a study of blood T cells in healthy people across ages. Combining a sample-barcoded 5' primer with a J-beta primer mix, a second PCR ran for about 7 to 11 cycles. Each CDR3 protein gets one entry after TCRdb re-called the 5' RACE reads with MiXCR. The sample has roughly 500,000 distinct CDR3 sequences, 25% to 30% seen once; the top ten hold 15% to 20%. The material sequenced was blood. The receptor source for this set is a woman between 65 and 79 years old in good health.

CDR3 DNA sequence: TGTGCCAGCCGTCTGACAGGGATTAATGAAAAACTGTTTTTT. It is translated as CASRLTGINEKLFF. This rearrangement joins TRBV27 to TRBJ1-4; 7 bases are shared with TRBD1. V shed 8 bases and J 4 bases; nucleotides not matched to a gene: 7. The CDR3 contains 14 residues. From germline, CDR1 is MNHEY and CDR2 SMNVEV (reference sequence).

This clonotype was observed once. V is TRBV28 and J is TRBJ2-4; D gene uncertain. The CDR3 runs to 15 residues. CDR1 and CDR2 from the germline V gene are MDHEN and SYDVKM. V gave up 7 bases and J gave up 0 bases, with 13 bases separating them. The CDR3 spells CASTPAPLAKNIQYF. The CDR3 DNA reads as TGTGCCAGCACCCCGGCCCCTTTAGCCAAAAACATTCAGTACTTC.